The 20 T cell receptor beta chains below come from one sample, sequenced in a study of blood T cell repertoires in COVID-19. Generated by immunoSEQ multiplex PCR, the TCRdb table keeps only in-frame clones and is missing some. The sample shows around 86,000 clones, roughly 80% of them seen only once. The specimen was peripheral blood. These receptors all stem from a human donor in a cohort sampled during active COVID-19.

The rearrangement links TRBV2 to TRBJ2-5; the match to TRBD1 covers 7 bases. This CDR3 has 14 amino acids. Trimming at V came to 3 bases and at J to 4 bases, leaving 5 bases not matched to a gene. In germline, CDR1 is SNHLY, CDR2 FYNNEI. The DNA for the CDR3 is TGTGCCAGCAGTGATCTTAGGGGGCTAGAGACCCAGTACTTC. This codes for CASSDLRGLETQYF.

This chain links TRBV3-1 (or the pseudogene TRBV3-2) with TRBJ2-7; no clear D. Trimming took 4 bases from V and 6 from J, leaving 13 bases between them. Looked up from germline, CDR1 is LGHDT and CDR2 is YNNKEL (reference sequence). This CDR3 contains 13 residues. CDR3 region: CASSLPGLSEQYF. CDR3 bases: TGTGCCAGCAGCCTCCCAGGCCTTTCCGAGCAGTACTTC.

To note about this clone: One junction end disagrees with the germline gene, perhaps due to a read error. The chain links TRBV3-1 (or the pseudogene TRBV3-2) to TRBJ2-7; D remains unclear. Germline V CDR1 and CDR2: LGHDT, YNNKEL (reference sequence). CDR3 size: 12 residues. DNA for the CDR3: TGTGCCAGCAGCCAAGAATCCGTCCCCCTTCACTTC. Its protein is CASSQESVPLHF.

This rearrangement joins TRBV9 to TRBJ2-1; 9 positions match TRBD2. With 1 base clipped from V and 10 bases from J, the junction kept 12 bases outside the gene matches. The CDR3 sequence is 16 residues long. Germline-derived CDR1 and CDR2 are SGDLS and YYNGEE. The DNA of the CDR3 is TGTGCCAGCAGCGTATCGAGCGGGGGGTCCCTGCGGGAGCAGTTCTTC. Amino acids: CASSVSSGGSLREQFF.

This chain connects TRBV9 to TRBJ2-1; 9 bases are a match to TRBD2. In germline, CDR1 is SGDLS, CDR2 YYNGEE. Trimming removed 0 bases from V and 6 bases from J; junction bases left unmatched: 4. There are 15 residues in the CDR3. The CDR3 loop is CASSVDGGRANEQFF. CDR3 in DNA: TGTGCCAGCAGCGTAGATGGCGGGAGGGCCAATGAGCAGTTCTTC. Combining the CDR3 with reference TRBV9 and TRBJ2-1 gives the whole variable domain DSGVTQTPKHLITATGQRVTLRCSPRSGDLSVYWYQQSLDQGLQFLIQYYNGEERAKGNILERFSAQQFPDLHSELNLSSLELGDSALYFCASSVDGGRANEQFFGPGTRLTVL.

The chain is built from TRBV6-1 and TRBJ2-2; D gene unclear. The CDR3 has 15 amino acids. In germline, CDR1 is MNHNS, CDR2 SASEGT. V shed 3 bases and J shed 4 bases, with 12 bases lying between them. Written as DNA, the CDR3 is TGTGCCAGCAGTGACGTGCAGGTTAGCACCGGGGAGCTGTTTTTT. Amino acids: CASSDVQVSTGELFF.

This clone was seen once. The chain carries TRBV5-1 and TRBJ2-5; 10 positions agree with TRBD1. The CDR3 is made up of 16 amino acids. The junction had 4 bases not matched to a gene; V was cut back by 1 base and J by 1 base. Germline lookup yields CDR1 SGHRS and CDR2 YFSETQ. CDR3 nucleotides: TGCGCCAGCAGCTTGAGTGGACAGGGGGGCCAAGAGACCCAGTACTTC. It encodes CASSLSGQGGQETQYF.

This chain uses TRBV5-1 with TRBJ2-5; D is undetermined. The V and J ends lost 0 bases and 5 bases respectively, with 11 bases between them. Germline lookup yields CDR1 SGHRS and CDR2 YFSETQ. The CDR3 totals 14 residues. The CDR3 DNA reads as TGCGCCAGCAGCTTGGGAGCAGCGAGGGAGACCCAGTACTTC. It codes for CASSLGAARETQYF.

The chain links TRBV7-2 to TRBJ2-1; possibly TRBD1 for D (6 bases). Germline CDR1 and CDR2: SGHTA and FQGNSA. The CDR3 is 14 residues long. Trimming removed 8 bases at V and 1 base at J, with 12 bases between. In DNA form, the CDR3 reads TGTGCCAGCTCAAGGCAGGGGTCCTACAATGAGCAGTTCTTC. Protein product: CASSRQGSYNEQFF.

The V gene is TRBV5-4, the J gene TRBJ1-2, with D perhaps matching TRBD1 (5 bases). The CDR3 spans 16 residues. Germline V CDR1 and CDR2: SGHNT, YYREEE (reference sequence). V lost 2 bases and J 4 bases, leaving 18 bases between the germline ends. The CDR3 reads CASSFGGVGASYGYTF. The DNA of the CDR3 is TGTGCCAGCAGCTTTGGTGGGGTAGGGGCCTCCTATGGCTACACCTTC.

The chain carries TRBV5-1 and TRBJ2-4; D is perhaps TRBD2 (5 bases). Germline CDR1 SGHRS, CDR2 YFSETQ. V shed 3 bases and J shed 2 bases, with 12 bases lying between them. CDR3 length equals 15 residues. The CDR3 loop is CASSSPEGSKNIQYF. In DNA, the CDR3 is TGCGCCAGCAGCTCCCCCGAGGGTTCCAAAAACATTCAGTACTTC.

The CDR3 here is CASFTGTSDSYEQYF. The CDR3, as DNA: TGTGCCAGTTTTACCGGGACATCGGACTCCTACGAGCAGTACTTC. This chain joins TRBV19 and TRBJ2-7, with D possibly being TRBD1 (6 bases). Germline V gene sequence: CDR1 LNHDA, CDR2 SQIVND (reference sequence). V gave up 8 bases and J gave up 0 bases, with 17 bases separating them. The length of the CDR3 is 15 residues.

This chain connects TRBV19 to TRBJ1-3, with TRBD1 as a possible D gene (5 bases). The CDR3 is 17 residues long. Germline V gene sequence: CDR1 LNHDA, CDR2 SQIVND (reference sequence). Trimming cost V 3 bases and J 1 base, with 16 bases left between them. The CDR3, as DNA: TGTGCCAGTAGTATGGGTCGGCAGGGTTCGTCTGGAAACACCATATATTTT. It encodes CASSMGRQGSSGNTIYF.

This clone was observed a single time. V is TRBV2 and J is TRBJ1-5, with unresolved D. Germline values: CDR1 SNHLY, CDR2 FYNNEI. This CDR3 contains 13 residues. The V and J ends lost 3 bases and 2 bases respectively, with 5 bases between them. The CDR3 region has the DNA TGTGCCAGCAGTGATGAGGGCAATCAGCCCCAGCATTTT. It specifies CASSDEGNQPQHF.

J is TRBJ2-7 and V is TRBV25-1, with D uncertain. This CDR3 is 11 amino acids long. Looked up from germline, CDR1 is MGHDK and CDR2 is SYGVNS. V lost 9 bases, J lost 5 bases, and 11 bases lay in between. CDR3 sequence reads: CASITQDEQYF. The CDR3 nucleotides read TGTGCCAGTATAACTCAGGACGAGCAGTACTTC.

The chain couples TRBV6-5 to TRBJ1-1; no clear D. The germline V gene encodes CDR1 MNHEY and CDR2 SVGAGI. V was cut by 4 bases and J by 1 base, with 10 bases left in between. The CDR3 is made up of 14 amino acids. The CDR3 here is CASSSPGSNTEAFF. The CDR3 region has the DNA TGTGCCAGCAGTTCTCCAGGCTCGAACACTGAAGCTTTCTTT.

The chain carries TRBV12-3 or TRBV12-4 and TRBJ1-4; D unclear. The CDR3 extends over 12 amino acids. Trimming stripped 5 bases from V and 4 bases from J, with 5 bases between. CDR3 DNA: TGTGCCAGCAGTCTTTATAATGAAAAACTGTTTTTT. This gives the protein CASSLYNEKLFF.

The chain links TRBV10-3 to TRBJ2-7; D perhaps matches TRBD1 (5 bases). The CDR3 has 13 residues. The germline V gene has CDR1 ENHRY and CDR2 SYGVKD. Trimming left V 4 bases short and J 0 bases short, with 7 bases between. CDR3 sequence: CAISAGNSYEQYF. The CDR3 nucleotides read TGTGCCATCAGTGCAGGGAACTCCTACGAGCAGTACTTC.

The chain carries TRBV5-1 and TRBJ2-7, with D maybe TRBD1 (5 bases). The CDR3 extends over 15 amino acids. Between the trimmed V and J ends, which lost 0 bases and 2 bases, there was a span of 12 bases. CDR1 is SGHRS and CDR2 is YFSETQ in the germline V gene. The CDR3 region is CASSLAPEGAYEQYF. CDR3 coding DNA: TGCGCCAGCAGCTTGGCCCCAGAAGGGGCCTACGAGCAGTACTTC.

This chain joins TRBV3-1 (or the pseudogene TRBV3-2) and TRBJ2-5; 8 nucleotides match TRBD2. The V segment lost 7 bases and the J segment 0 bases; nucleotides outside the gene matches: 4. This CDR3 spans 14 amino acids. Germline V gene data show CDR1 as LGHDT and CDR2 as YNNKEL (reference sequence). This CDR3 is CASTLAGYQETQYF. CDR3 sequence (DNA): TGTGCCAGCACCTTAGCGGGGTACCAAGAGACCCAGTACTTC.